This is a list of T cell receptor beta chains from one sample in a study of T cell repertoires in cytomegalovirus infection. These receptors have no known antigen. TCRdb independently ran MiXCR on the reads; one entry per CDR3 protein. Here the sample spans about a million distinct CDR3 sequences, less than 40% being singletons. Sequenced here: cultured CD8+ T cells from PBMCs, sampled from culture after CMV antigen stimulation. These receptors were taken from a human donor in good health (CMV status not recorded). Some clones in this sample may be carry-over from other donors' samples. Both conserved end residues are part of each CDR3. Fields, in order: clone size, D gene, V gene, J gene, CDR3 DNA, CDR3 protein. D genes are given only for firm matches. Size tells how often a clone was seen (once, few, many) or the class of an expanded clone, and some rows leave it out.

clone_size: many; d_call: TRBD1; v_call: TRBV6-1; j_call: TRBJ2-6; cdr3_nt: TGTGCCAGCAGTCAGGGACAGATTTACTCTGGGGCCAACGTCCTGACTTTC; cdr3_aa: CASSQGQIYSGANVLTF
clone_size: few; d_call: -; v_call: TRBV24-1; j_call: TRBJ2-7; cdr3_nt: TGTGCCACCAGTGACTTAAGATACGGAGGGTACGAGCAGTACTTC; cdr3_aa: CATSDLRYGGYEQYF
clone_size: many; d_call: TRBD1; v_call: TRBV7-2; j_call: TRBJ2-1; cdr3_nt: TGTGCCAGCAGCTTAGGGGACAGGTGGTATGAGCAGTTCTTC; cdr3_aa: CASSLGDRWYEQFF
clone_size: few; d_call: -; v_call: TRBV7-9; j_call: TRBJ1-6; cdr3_nt: TGTGCCAGCAGCGCCGAGGAGGAGGGGACGAATTCACCCCTCCACTTT; cdr3_aa: CASSAEEEGTNSPLHF
clone_size: -; d_call: -; v_call: TRBV2; j_call: TRBJ2-1; cdr3_nt: TGTGCCAGCAATGGCCCCCAGGGCAATGAGCAGTTCTTC; cdr3_aa: CASNGPQGNEQFF
clone_size: -; d_call: -; v_call: TRBV27; j_call: TRBJ2-3; cdr3_nt: TGTGCCAGCAGTTTATTAACTCAGGACGTAGATACGCAGTATTTT; cdr3_aa: CASSLLTQDVDTQYF
clone_size: few; d_call: TRBD1; v_call: TRBV6-5; j_call: TRBJ2-3; cdr3_nt: TGTGCCAGCAGTTCCGGGACAGGGTTCACTTCAACAGATACGCAGTATTTT; cdr3_aa: CASSSGTGFTSTDTQYF
clone_size: few; d_call: -; v_call: TRBV6-6; j_call: TRBJ1-2; cdr3_nt: TGTGCCAGCAGTCCTACCGACAGGCCCCTAAGACTCTATGGCTACACCTTC; cdr3_aa: CASSPTDRPLRLYGYTF
clone_size: many; d_call: -; v_call: TRBV15; j_call: TRBJ2-5; cdr3_nt: TGTGCCACCAGCATATTTCTTGGACGGTTAGAGACCCAGTACTTC; cdr3_aa: CATSIFLGRLETQYF
clone_size: few; d_call: -; v_call: TRBV7-9; j_call: TRBJ2-1; cdr3_nt: TGTGCCAGCAGCTTAGAGAAGGGTAATGAGCAGTTCTTC; cdr3_aa: CASSLEKGNEQFF
clone_size: few; d_call: -; v_call: TRBV2; j_call: TRBJ2-7; cdr3_nt: TGTGCCAGCAAGATGGGACCGGACTGGGACGAGCAGTACTTC; cdr3_aa: CASKMGPDWDEQYF
clone_size: -; d_call: -; v_call: TRBV4-1; j_call: TRBJ1-1; cdr3_nt: TGCGCCAGCGTTATGAACACTGAAGCTTTCTTT; cdr3_aa: CASVMNTEAFF
clone_size: few; d_call: TRBD1; v_call: TRBV27; j_call: TRBJ1-2; cdr3_nt: TGTGCCAGCAGCCAGGACAGGCGGGGCTATGGCTACACCTTC; cdr3_aa: CASSQDRRGYGYTF
clone_size: -; d_call: -; v_call: TRBV6-6; j_call: TRBJ1-4; cdr3_nt: TGTGCCAGCATTGAGGACAGTTATAATGAAAAACTGTTTTTT; cdr3_aa: CASIEDSYNEKLFF
clone_size: few; d_call: TRBD1; v_call: TRBV24-1; j_call: TRBJ2-5; cdr3_nt: TGTGCCACCAGTGAACCTCATACAGGGGACCAAGAGACCCAGTACTTC; cdr3_aa: CATSEPHTGDQETQYF
clone_size: -; d_call: -; v_call: TRBV28; j_call: TRBJ1-5; cdr3_nt: TGTGCCAGCAGTATTTACAGGGTGACGGGTGGTGCCCAGCATTTT; cdr3_aa: CASSIYRVTGGAQHF
clone_size: few; d_call: -; v_call: TRBV4-2; j_call: TRBJ1-2; cdr3_nt: TGTGCCAGCAGCCAGGAGTTTCCGGGCTACACCTTC; cdr3_aa: CASSQEFPGYTF